This TCR beta chain was observed in a study of CD8+CD57+ T cells in acquired aplastic anemia (dated by TCRdb to 2016 to 2019). For context, the study as a whole: Extracted DNA from sorted CD4+ and CD8+ cells averaged 3.2 ug, ranging from roughly 0.17 to 27.4 ug. For healthy donor samples, the average read count was about 9.8 million for CD4+ cells and around 12 million for CD8+ cells. The research as a whole found: Twenty-nine CD8+ CDR3 sequences were shared between patients and controls but appeared highly expressed in patients and within their immunodominant clones. No significant difference in CD8+ Simpson's diversity was found between patients and healthy controls (P=0.060).

Relative to germline, V is 5 bases shorter and J is 0 bases shorter, with 19 bases between their ends. CDR1 DFQATT and CDR2 SNEGSKA were looked up in the germline V gene (reference sequence). The CDR3 goes from the cysteine to the phenylalanine over 16 residues. Of the read, only the CDR3 DNA is kept; its 48 bases are in frame from base 1. A word on this clonotype: Its antigen remains undetermined. The input lacks base qualities; no much larger clone sits a single base away.

In this study, sorted CD4+ and CD8+ T cells from the blood of healthy subjects and of severe aplastic anemia patients had their TCR repertoires deep-sequenced. Ficoll-Paque density gradient centrifugation was used to isolate peripheral blood mononuclear cells. CD4+ and CD8+ T cells were sorted by FACS or magnetic beads before DNA extraction. TCR beta VDJ combination and CDR3 sequence profiling used genomic DNA as the template. An Illumina HiSeq 2000 was the platform used for TCR repertoire sequencing. On the study's bioinformatics: Repertoire assessment relied on Simpson's diversity index, CDR3 size and DJ length profiles, and TRBV/TRBJ rearrangement plots. Whichever DNA sequence was most abundant in the deep sequencing data was defined as the immunodominant clone. CDR3 amino acid sequences were screened for sharing across subjects and compared with published repertoires and the VDJdb database. The public sequencing data were trimmed at Q25 with fastp and processed into clonotypes with MiXCR by TCRdb, which kept only in-frame beta chains. Here each entry gathers all rows of one CDR3 protein and keeps the most common genes and DNA. TCRdb, rather than the study authors, made the V and J calls. Across this sample there are around 130,000 distinct CDR3 sequences, with about 46% seen only once. Under 3% of the sample lies in the top ten.

This receptor chain uses TRBV20-1 and TRBJ1-1, with a tentative D gene TRBD1 over 5 matching bases. Material: sorted CD4+, CD8+, or CD8+CD57+ T cells (not recorded which) from PBMCs. The clonotype was recovered from a human donor in good health, serving as a control. The nucleotide sequence is TGCAGTGCTGGTAGTCCGGGACTCACAGTGAACACTGAAGCTTTCTTT. It is translated as CSAGSPGLTVNTEAFF.